This T cell receptor (beta chain) came from a study of CD8 T cells in ankylosing spondylitis. Regarding the study as a whole: Relatively scarce in peripheral blood, disease-linked clones were CD8+. The authors reported significant enrichment of disease-linked clones in matched ankylosing spondylitis synovial fluid. Both synovial fluid and blood in reactive arthritis had previously been reported to carry some motif variants. A motif of 7 to 9 highly homologous TCR beta variants was seen as apparently characteristic of ankylosing spondylitis blood.

J gave up 5 bases and V 0 bases, and 10 bases lay outside the gene matches. Germline V gene sequence: CDR1 SGDLS, CDR2 YYNGEE. This CDR3 is built from 19 residues. TCRdb called the 5' RACE reads again in MiXCR, with one record for every CDR3 protein. The table lists about 360,000 distinct CDR3 sequences, 20% of them singletons. This clonotype has just a few counts. Antigen specificity is unknown. This sequence originates from a male donor with ankylosing spondylitis or in good health (not recorded which). V is TRBV9 and J is TRBJ2-3; TRBD2 agrees at 15 bases. The specimen sequenced was blood, either unsorted or a sorted T cell fraction (not recorded which). CDR3 sequence: CASSVGIWTSGGAGDTQYF. CDR3 nucleotides: TGTGCCAGCAGCGTAGGAATCTGGACTAGCGGGGGGGCCGGAGATACGCAGTATTTT.